Listed below are T cell receptor beta chains from one sample, sequenced in a study of blood T cell repertoires in COVID-19. Assay: immunoSEQ multiplex PCR; the TCRdb copy retains only in-frame clones and omits some. The sample yields fewer than 350,000 clones, 70% to 90% seen once. Material: PBMCs or T cells enriched from blood (not recorded which). The receptors here all came from a man aged 30-40 years who had recovered from COVID-19. Both conserved end residues are part of each CDR3. The D gene is left open where the match is weak. Expanded clones get a size class; other rows say once, few or many, or leave the size out.

D,J,size,V,CDR3,DNA
-,TRBJ1-5,-,TRBV6-5,CASSYSEGGNQPQHF,TGTGCCAGCAGTTACTCAGAAGGGGGCAATCAGCCCCAGCATTTT
-,TRBJ1-1,-,TRBV27,CASSPIGENTEAFF,TGTGCCAGCAGTCCCATCGGGGAGAACACTGAAGCTTTCTTT
TRBD2,TRBJ2-1,-,TRBV7-2,CASSLALAGELYNEQFF,TGTGCCAGCAGCTTAGCTCTAGCGGGGGAGCTATACAATGAGCAGTTCTTC
TRBD2,TRBJ2-3,-,TRBV7-8,CASSSRNGLAGLGQYF,TGTGCCAGCAGCTCGAGAAACGGACTAGCGGGGTTGGGGCAGTATTTT
TRBD1,TRBJ1-1,-,TRBV28,CASSLPSGTGEKAFF,TGTGCCAGCAGCCTACCCTCCGGGACAGGGGAAAAAGCTTTCTTT
-,TRBJ1-5,few,TRBV25-1,CASSEMGPEPQHF,TGTGCCAGCAGTGAAATGGGGCCGGAACCCCAGCATTTT
-,TRBJ1-2,-,TRBV30,CAWSPLGREDTRYGYTF,TGTGCCTGGAGTCCTCTAGGTCGGGAGGATACTCGCTATGGCTACACCTTC
-,TRBJ1-5,-,TRBV30,CAWSSGSYQPQHF,TGTGCCTGGAGTAGCGGGAGCTATCAGCCCCAGCATTTT
-,TRBJ2-2,-,TRBV3-1/TRBV3-2,CASSQRGNTGELFF,TGTGCCAGCAGCCAAAGGGGGAACACCGGGGAGCTGTTTTTT
-,TRBJ2-2,-,TRBV2,CATLQVNTGELFF,TGTGCCACCCTTCAGGTGAACACCGGGGAGCTGTTTTTT
TRBD2,TRBJ2-1,-,TRBV5-4,CASSSGGGGHSYNEQFF,TGTGCCAGCAGCTCGGGGGGCGGGGGGCACTCCTACAATGAGCAGTTCTTC
TRBD1,TRBJ1-1,few,TRBV10-3,CAISGTGDTEAFF,TGTGCCATCAGCGGGACAGGGGACACTGAAGCTTTCTTT
-,TRBJ1-2,-,TRBV5-4,CASRIMTENYGYTF,TGTGCCAGCAGGATCATGACAGAGAACTATGGCTACACCTTC
-,TRBJ2-5,-,TRBV9,CASSVDWTDRMGETQYF,TGTGCCAGCAGCGTAGATTGGACAGACCGGATGGGAGAGACCCAGTACTTC
-,TRBJ1-4,-,TRBV5-1,CASSSSGREKLFF,TGCGCCAGCAGCTCGTCCGGGAGGGAAAAACTGTTTTTT
-,TRBJ1-2,-,TRBV30,CAYQTATLDYGYTF,TGTGCCTACCAGACAGCAACTCTAGACTATGGCTACACCTTC
-,TRBJ1-2,-,TRBV7-2,CASSTPTSNYGYTF,TGTGCCAGCAGCACCCCAACTTCTAACTATGGCTACACCTTC
TRBD1,TRBJ2-7,-,TRBV7-9,CASSLRDRDEQYF,TGTGCCAGCAGCCTACGGGACAGGGACGAGCAGTACTTC
-,TRBJ1-1,-,TRBV30,CAWRVGGGLNTEAFF,TGTGCCTGGAGGGTTGGGGGAGGGCTGAACACTGAAGCTTTCTTT
TRBD2,TRBJ2-2,once,TRBV4-3,CASSQPPGLAGATGELFF,TGCGCCAGCAGCCAACCCCCAGGACTAGCGGGGGCCACCGGGGAGCTGTTTTTT
-,TRBJ1-4,-,TRBV30,CAWSFFREKLFF,TGTGCCTGGAGTTTCTTCCGTGAAAAACTGTTTTTT
TRBD1,TRBJ2-1,-,TRBV7-9,CASSLGRTGAGNEQFF,TGTGCCAGCAGCTTAGGCCGGACAGGGGCGGGCAATGAGCAGTTCTTC
-,TRBJ1-1,-,TRBV7-6,CASSLGPGENTEAFF,TGTGCCAGCAGCTTAGGCCCAGGGGAGAACACTGAAGCTTTCTTT
-,TRBJ2-7,-,TRBV19,CASSTPWDTDYEQYF,TGTGCCAGTAGTACCCCTTGGGACACTGACTACGAGCAGTACTTC
TRBD1,TRBJ2-7,-,TRBV5-1,CASRPGQLYEQYF,TGCGCCAGCAGGCCGGGACAGCTCTACGAGCAGTACTTC
-,TRBJ1-6,-,TRBV15,CATSRDVWAEGSSPLHF,TGTGCCACCAGCAGAGACGTTTGGGCGGAGGGGTCCTCTCCCCTCCACTTT
-,TRBJ2-3,-,TRBV2,CASRLAEISTDTQYF,TGTGCCAGTAGATTAGCGGAGATCAGCACAGATACGCAGTATTTT
-,TRBJ2-7,-,TRBV7-2,CASSLAHRGGQYF,TGTGCCAGCAGCTTAGCGCACCGGGGTGGGCAGTACTTC
-,TRBJ1-6,-,TRBV5-1,CASSPRQADYNSPLHF,TGCGCCAGCAGCCCCCGACAGGCGGACTATAATTCACCCCTCCACTTT
-,TRBJ2-3,-,TRBV7-2,CASSSTSLGADTQYF,TGTGCCAGCAGTTCAACCTCCCTAGGTGCAGATACGCAGTATTTT
-,TRBJ2-5,once,TRBV5-4,CASNPEGGGETQYF,TGTGCCAGCAACCCAGAAGGGGGGGGAGAGACCCAGTACTTC
-,TRBJ1-5,-,TRBV3-1/TRBV3-2,CASSQGGPQNQPQHF,TGTGCCAGCAGCCAGGGGGGACCGCAAAATCAGCCCCAGCATTTT
-,TRBJ2-5,-,TRBV11-2,CASSLGRARETQYF,TGTGCCAGCAGCTTAGGGCGGGCACGAGAGACCCAGTACTTC
-,TRBJ1-2,-,TRBV11-1,CASSLGGAPWSYTF,TGTGCCAGCAGCTTAGGTGGGGCGCCCTGGAGCTACACCTTC
-,TRBJ1-5,-,TRBV5-6,CASSTQGNQPQHF,TGTGCCAGCAGTACACAGGGCAATCAGCCCCAGCATTTT
-,TRBJ2-5,-,TRBV19,CASSIPAGGQETQYF,TGTGCCAGTAGTATCCCCGCAGGAGGGCAAGAGACCCAGTACTTC
-,TRBJ2-7,-,TRBV2,CASSVLAFSYF,TGTGCCAGCAGTGTGTTAGCGTTTTCGTACTTC
TRBD1,TRBJ2-7,once,TRBV7-2,CASSLAASPGTGWEQYF,TGTGCCAGCAGCCTCGCGGCGAGTCCCGGGACAGGTTGGGAGCAGTACTTC
-,TRBJ1-4,-,TRBV29-1,CSAGEGRRANEKLFF,TGCAGCGCCGGGGAGGGGCGCAGGGCTAATGAAAAACTGTTTTTT
TRBD2,TRBJ2-7,-,TRBV6-6,CASSYSRGTLGYEQYF,TGTGCCAGCAGTTACTCGCGGGGGACCCTTGGTTACGAGCAGTACTTC
-,TRBJ1-1,-,TRBV5-6,CASSLNGLEAFF,TGTGCCAGCAGCTTGAATGGACTAGAAGCTTTCTTT
TRBD1,TRBJ1-2,-,TRBV24-1,CATSGGQGWNGYTF,TGTGCCACCAGTGGGGGACAGGGATGGAATGGCTACACCTTC
TRBD1,TRBJ1-4,-,TRBV4-3,CASSQAPRRGQTNEKLFF,TGCGCCAGCAGCCAAGCCCCTCGGAGGGGGCAAACTAATGAAAAACTGTTTTTT
-,TRBJ1-1,-,TRBV2,CASTLATEAFF,TGTGCCAGCACCCTAGCCACTGAAGCTTTCTTT
TRBD1,TRBJ1-1,-,TRBV5-1,CASSERTGVTGNTEAFF,TGCGCCAGCAGCGAAAGGACAGGGGTTACAGGGAACACTGAAGCTTTCTTT
TRBD2,TRBJ2-7,-,TRBV3-1/TRBV3-2,CASSQEVGLAGDHEQYF,TGTGCCAGCAGCCAAGAGGTGGGGCTAGCGGGGGACCACGAGCAGTACTTC
TRBD1,TRBJ1-1,-,TRBV2,CASSSGGGTEAFF,TGTGCCAGCAGTTCAGGGGGCGGGACTGAAGCTTTCTTT
TRBD1,TRBJ2-7,-,TRBV11-2,CASSPKQGAKEQYF,TGTGCCAGCAGTCCAAAACAGGGGGCGAAAGAGCAGTACTTC
TRBD1,TRBJ1-1,-,TRBV3-1/TRBV3-2,CASSSRTGGWGTEAFF,TGTGCCAGCAGCTCTCGGACAGGGGGATGGGGCACTGAAGCTTTCTTT
TRBD1,TRBJ1-1,-,TRBV19,CASSPTSSWQGVTMNTEAFF,TGTGCCAGTAGTCCGACGTCCAGTTGGCAGGGGGTAACAATGAACACTGAAGCTTTCTTT
-,TRBJ1-4,-,TRBV12-5,CASGSGGTNEKLFF,TGTGCTAGTGGAAGTGGAGGGACTAATGAAAAACTGTTTTTT
-,TRBJ2-5,few,TRBV5-1,CASSLVGPETQYF,TGCGCCAGCAGCTTGGTTGGCCCAGAGACCCAGTACTTC